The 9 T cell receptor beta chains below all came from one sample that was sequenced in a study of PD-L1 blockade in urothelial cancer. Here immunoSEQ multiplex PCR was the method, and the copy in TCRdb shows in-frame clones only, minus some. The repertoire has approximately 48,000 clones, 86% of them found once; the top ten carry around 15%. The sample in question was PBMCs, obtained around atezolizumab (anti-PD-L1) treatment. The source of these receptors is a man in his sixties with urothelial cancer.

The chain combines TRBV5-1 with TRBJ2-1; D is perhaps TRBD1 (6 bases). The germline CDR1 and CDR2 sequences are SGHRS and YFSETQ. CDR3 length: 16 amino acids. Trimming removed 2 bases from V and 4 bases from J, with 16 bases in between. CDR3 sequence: CASSLGQWAGYNEQFF. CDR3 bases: TGCGCCAGCAGCTTAGGACAGTGGGCCGGGTACAATGAGCAGTTCTTC.

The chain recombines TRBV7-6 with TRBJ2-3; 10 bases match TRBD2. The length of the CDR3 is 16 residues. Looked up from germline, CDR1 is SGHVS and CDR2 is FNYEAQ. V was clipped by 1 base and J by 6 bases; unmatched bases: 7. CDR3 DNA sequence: TGTGCCAGCAGCTTAGGCGGGACTAGCGTTCACGATACGCAGTATTTT. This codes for CASSLGGTSVHDTQYF.

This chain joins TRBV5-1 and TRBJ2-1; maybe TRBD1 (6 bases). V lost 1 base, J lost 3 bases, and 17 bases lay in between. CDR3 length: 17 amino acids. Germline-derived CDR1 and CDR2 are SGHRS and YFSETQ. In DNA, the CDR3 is TGCGCCAGCAGCTTGAATCGCCCGGACAGTCTCTACAATGAGCAGTTCTTC. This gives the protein CASSLNRPDSLYNEQFF.

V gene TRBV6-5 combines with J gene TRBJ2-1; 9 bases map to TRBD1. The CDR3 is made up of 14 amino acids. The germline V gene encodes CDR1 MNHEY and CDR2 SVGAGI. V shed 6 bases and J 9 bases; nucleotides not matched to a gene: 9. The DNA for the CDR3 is TGTGCCAGCAGAAAGACAGGGGGGTGGAGTGAGCAGTTCTTC. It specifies CASRKTGGWSEQFF.

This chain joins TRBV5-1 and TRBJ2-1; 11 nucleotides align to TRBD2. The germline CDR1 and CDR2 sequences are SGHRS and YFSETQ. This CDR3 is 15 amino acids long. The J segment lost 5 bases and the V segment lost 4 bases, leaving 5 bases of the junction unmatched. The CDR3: CASSILAGGNNEQFF. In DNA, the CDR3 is TGCGCCAGCAGCATCCTAGCGGGAGGCAACAATGAGCAGTTCTTC. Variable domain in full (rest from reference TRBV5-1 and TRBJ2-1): KAGVTQTPRYLIKTRGQQVTLSCSPISGHRSVSWYQQTPGQGLQFLFEYFSETQRNKGNFPGRFSGRQFSNSRSEMNVSTLELGDSALYLCASSILAGGNNEQFFGPGTRLTVL.

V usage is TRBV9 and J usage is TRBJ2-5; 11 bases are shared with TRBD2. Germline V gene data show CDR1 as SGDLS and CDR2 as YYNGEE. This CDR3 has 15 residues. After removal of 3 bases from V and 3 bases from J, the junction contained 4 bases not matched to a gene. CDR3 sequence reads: CASSASGLAEETQYF. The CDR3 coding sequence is TGTGCCAGCAGCGCCTCGGGACTAGCGGAAGAGACCCAGTACTTC.

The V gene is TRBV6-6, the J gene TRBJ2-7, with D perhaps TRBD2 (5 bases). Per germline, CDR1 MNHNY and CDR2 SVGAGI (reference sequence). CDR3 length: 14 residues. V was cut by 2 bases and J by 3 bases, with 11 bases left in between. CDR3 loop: CASSYRLEVYEQYF. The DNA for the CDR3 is TGTGCCAGCAGTTACCGACTGGAGGTCTACGAGCAGTACTTC.

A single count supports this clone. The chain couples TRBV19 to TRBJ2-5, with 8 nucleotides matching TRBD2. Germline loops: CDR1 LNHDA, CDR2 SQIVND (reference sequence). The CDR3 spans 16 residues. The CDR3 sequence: CATHSIAGTNQETQYF. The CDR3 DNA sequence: TGTGCTACCCATTCAATAGCGGGGACGAACCAAGAGACCCAGTACTTC.

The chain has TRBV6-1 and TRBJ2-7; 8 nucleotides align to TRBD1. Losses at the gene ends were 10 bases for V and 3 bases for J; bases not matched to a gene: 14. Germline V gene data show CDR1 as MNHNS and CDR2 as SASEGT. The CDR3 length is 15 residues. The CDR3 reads CATHSPTGQVYEQYF. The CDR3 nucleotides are TGTGCCACCCACTCCCCGACGGGACAGGTCTACGAGCAGTACTTC.